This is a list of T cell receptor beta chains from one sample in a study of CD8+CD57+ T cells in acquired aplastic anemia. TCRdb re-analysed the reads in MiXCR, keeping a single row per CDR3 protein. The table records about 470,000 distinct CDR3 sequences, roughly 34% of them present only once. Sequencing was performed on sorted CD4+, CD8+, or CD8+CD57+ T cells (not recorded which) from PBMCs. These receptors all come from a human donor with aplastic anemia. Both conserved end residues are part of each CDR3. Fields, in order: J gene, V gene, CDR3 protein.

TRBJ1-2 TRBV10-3 CAINGGGIVGTGGSDGYTF
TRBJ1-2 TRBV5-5 CASSLAGRRSYGYTF
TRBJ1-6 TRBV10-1 CASSGGQGNSPLHF
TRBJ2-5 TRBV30 CAWSATQETQYF
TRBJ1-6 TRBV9 CASSAEQGGNSPLHF
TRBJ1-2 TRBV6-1 CASSDIDVYGYTF
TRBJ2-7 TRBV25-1 CASSFEGAHEQYF
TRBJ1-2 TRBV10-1 CASRINRDRGTYGYTF
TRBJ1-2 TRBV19 CASRGADGYTF
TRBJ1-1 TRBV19 CASDKDRGQAFF
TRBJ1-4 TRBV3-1 CASSPNQGFFTNEKLFF
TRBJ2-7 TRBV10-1 CASSEGAPTGVVAYEQYF
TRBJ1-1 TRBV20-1 CSAFRGSGNTEAFF
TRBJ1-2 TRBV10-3 CASSTDRLYGYTF
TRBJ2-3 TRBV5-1 CASSGRTATDTQYF
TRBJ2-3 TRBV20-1 CSASVGQGVSTDTQYF
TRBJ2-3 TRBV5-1 CASSLTVGDTQYF
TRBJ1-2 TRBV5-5 CASSLWPASNYGYTF